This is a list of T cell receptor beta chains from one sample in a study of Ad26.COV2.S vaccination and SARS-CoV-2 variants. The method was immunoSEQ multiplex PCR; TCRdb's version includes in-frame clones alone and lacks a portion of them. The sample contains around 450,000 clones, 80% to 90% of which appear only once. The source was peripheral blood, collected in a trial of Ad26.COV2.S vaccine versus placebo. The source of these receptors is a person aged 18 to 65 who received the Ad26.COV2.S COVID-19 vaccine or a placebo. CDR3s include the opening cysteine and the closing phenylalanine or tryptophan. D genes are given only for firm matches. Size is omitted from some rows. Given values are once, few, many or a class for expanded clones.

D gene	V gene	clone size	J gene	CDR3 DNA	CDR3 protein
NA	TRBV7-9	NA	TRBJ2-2	TGTGCCAGCAGCTTAGCAGGGACCGGGGAGCTGTTTTTT	CASSLAGTGELFF
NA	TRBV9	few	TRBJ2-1	TGTGCCAGCAGCACTCGAGGAACCTACAATGAGCAGTTCTTC	CASSTRGTYNEQFF
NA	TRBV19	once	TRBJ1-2	TGTGCCAGTAGTATAGGGTTTCGCTATGGCTACACCTTC	CASSIGFRYGYTF
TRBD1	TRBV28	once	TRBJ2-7	TGTGCCAGCAGCGGGATACGGACAGGGCTAAGGGACGAGCAGTACTTC	CASSGIRTGLRDEQYF
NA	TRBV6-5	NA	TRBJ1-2	TGTGTTACGCAGTGGGGAACCTATGGCTACACCTTC	CVTQWGTYGYTF
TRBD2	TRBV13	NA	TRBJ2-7	TGTGCCAGCAGATCTCTCGAGGGAGGGAACGAGCAGTACTTC	CASRSLEGGNEQYF
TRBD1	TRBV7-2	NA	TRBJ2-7	TGTGCCAGCAGCCCTGGGACAGGGAACTACGAGCAGTACTTC	CASSPGTGNYEQYF
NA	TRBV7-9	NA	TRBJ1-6	TGTGCCAGCAGCTTTTCCTCGAGCTCACCCCTCCACTTT	CASSFSSSSPLHF
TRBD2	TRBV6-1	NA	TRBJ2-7	TGTGCCAGCAGTGAAGGGACTAGCGGGAGGGGGGAGCAGTACTTC	CASSEGTSGRGEQYF
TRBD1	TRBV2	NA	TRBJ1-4	TGTGCCAGCAGTTTACAGGGGGCGGCTAATGAAAAACTGTTTTTT	CASSLQGAANEKLFF
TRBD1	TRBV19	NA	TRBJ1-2	TGTGCCAGTATCGCTGGGACAGTAGAGAGCAATGGCTACACCTTC	CASIAGTVESNGYTF
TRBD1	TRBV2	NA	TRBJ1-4	TGTGCCAGCAGTGAACGGGGGGGACAGTCAACCCGGCGGGGTGAAAAACTGTTTTTT	CASSERGGQSTRRGEKLFF
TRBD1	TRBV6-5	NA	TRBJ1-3	TGTGCCAGCAGCCTGGGACAGGGGAGTGGAAACACCATATATTTT	CASSLGQGSGNTIYF
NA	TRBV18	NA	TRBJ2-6	TGTGCCAGCTCACCGATGGGAGCTAACTCTGGGGCCAACGTCCTGACTTTC	CASSPMGANSGANVLTF
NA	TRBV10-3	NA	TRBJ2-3	TGTGCCATCAAAGGTTCTACAGATACGCAGTATTTT	CAIKGSTDTQYF
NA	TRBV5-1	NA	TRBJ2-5	TGCGCCAGCAGCTTGCTCAGCCCTCAGGGAGAGACCCAGTACTTC	CASSLLSPQGETQYF
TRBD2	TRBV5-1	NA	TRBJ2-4	TGCGCCAGCGCCCCTGGCGGGGGGCAAAACATTCAGTACTTC	CASAPGGGQNIQYF
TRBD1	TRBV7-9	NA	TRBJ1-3	TGTGCCAGCAGCGAGCCGGGACAGGGTAGTTCTGGAAACACCATATATTTT	CASSEPGQGSSGNTIYF
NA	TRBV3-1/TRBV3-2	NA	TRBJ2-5	TGTGCCAGCAGCCTTCGGGACCAAGAGACCCAGTACTTC	CASSLRDQETQYF
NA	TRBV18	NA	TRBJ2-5	TGTGCCAGCTCACCACCAATCCAAATCGGACTACCTAGCACCCAGTACTTC	CASSPPIQIGLPSTQYF
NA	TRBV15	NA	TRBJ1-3	TGTGCCACCAGCAGATCCGGGGGCTCTGGAAACACCATATATTTT	CATSRSGGSGNTIYF
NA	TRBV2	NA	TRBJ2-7	TGTGCCAGCAGGTTAGCTGGATACGAGCAGTACTTC	CASRLAGYEQYF
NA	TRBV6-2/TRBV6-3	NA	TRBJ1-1	TGTGCCAGCAGTTACTCGATTTCGGGACTCTCGAAGGGCTTT	CASSYSISGLSKGF
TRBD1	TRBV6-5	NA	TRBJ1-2	TGTGCCAGCAACATAGGGGCGGCAGGGGGGTATGGCTACACCTTC	CASNIGAAGGYGYTF
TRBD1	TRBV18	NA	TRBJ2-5	TGTGCCAACTCAGTATCGGGACAGTACCAAGAGACCCAGTACTTC	CANSVSGQYQETQYF
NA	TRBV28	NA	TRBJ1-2	TGTGCCAGCAGTCCCCCGACAGGAATCAATGGCTACACCTTC	CASSPPTGINGYTF
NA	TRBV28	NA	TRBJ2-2	TGTGCCAGCAGTTTAGTAGAGGGACGCTCCGGGGAGCTGTTTTTT	CASSLVEGRSGELFF
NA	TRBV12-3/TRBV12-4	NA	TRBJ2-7	TGTGCCAGCAGTTTGACCGCATCCTACGAGCAGTACTTC	CASSLTASYEQYF
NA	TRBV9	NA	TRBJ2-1	TGTGCCAGCAGCCCGACATCAGCGATCGTGGAGCAGTTCTTC	CASSPTSAIVEQFF
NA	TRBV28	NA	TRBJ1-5	TGTGCCAGCAGTTTACCGACCATAGGTAGGCATTTT	CASSLPTIGRHF
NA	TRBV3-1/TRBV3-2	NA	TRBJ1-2	TGTGCCAGCAGCCCCTCCGGGCACTATGGCTACACCTTC	CASSPSGHYGYTF
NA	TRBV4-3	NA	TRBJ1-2	TGCGCCAGCAGCCAAGATCTTAACGGTGGCTACACCTTC	CASSQDLNGGYTF
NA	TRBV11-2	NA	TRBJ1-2	TGTGCCAGCAGCGCCACAGGGTATGGCTACACCTTC	CASSATGYGYTF
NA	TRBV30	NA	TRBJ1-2	TGTGCCAGAGGGGGGGTCGTTGACTATGGCTACACCTTC	CARGGVVDYGYTF
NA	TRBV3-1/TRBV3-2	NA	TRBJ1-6	TGTGCCGGGTCGGCTGGCGTGAATTCACCCCTCCACTTT	CAGSAGVNSPLHF
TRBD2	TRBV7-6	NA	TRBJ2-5	TGTGCCAGCAGCTTAGGAGCGGGAGGGCAAGAGACCCAGTACTTC	CASSLGAGGQETQYF
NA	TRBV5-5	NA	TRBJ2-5	TGTGCCAGCAGCTTGGCCACGGAGACCCAGTACTTC	CASSLATETQYF
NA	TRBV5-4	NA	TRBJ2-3	TGTGCCAGCAGCTTACCACTTCGCACAGATACGCAGTATTTT	CASSLPLRTDTQYF